This entry concerns a single T cell receptor beta chain. The data originate from a study of CD8 T cells in Susac syndrome. Random hexamers were used to reverse transcribe an amount of roughly 0.45 to 1 ug RNA. TCRdb re-called the immunoSEQ multiplex PCR reads through MiXCR, storing one row per CDR3 protein. The data show some 260,000 distinct CDR3 sequences, with roughly 95% seen just once and around 0.072% held by the top ten. The sample was CD4+ T cells from PBMCs. The clonotype originates from a human donor with multiple sclerosis.

The CDR3 bases are TGTGCCAGCAGCTTAGGAGTGCAGTGGGAGACCCAGTACTTC. Translated: CASSLGVQWETQYF. The rearrangement joins TRBV7-2 to TRBJ2-5; D gene ambiguous. Trimming took off 1 base at V and 5 bases at J, with 11 bases between the two ends. The CDR3 runs 14 residues. In germline, CDR1 is SGHTA, CDR2 FQGNSA.